Shown below are 16 T cell receptor beta chains from a single sample sequenced in a study of OX40 agonist ivuxolimab in advanced cancers. The assay was immunoSEQ multiplex PCR, and TCRdb's table has in-frame clones only and misses some. The sample yields 25,000 to 35,000 clones, approximately 80% seen once. Specimen: CD4+ or CD8+ T cells sorted from blood, collected in a trial of the OX40 agonist ivuxolimab. These receptors all come from an adult with an advanced solid tumor such as melanoma, head and neck, liver or kidney cancer.

V is TRBV20-1 and J is TRBJ1-3, with no clear D. Germline loops: CDR1 DFQATT, CDR2 SNEGSKA (reference sequence). Trimming took off 6 bases at V and 5 bases at J, with 8 bases between the two ends. This CDR3 is 11 amino acids long. The CDR3 reads CSAENRNTIYF. As DNA, the CDR3 is TGCAGTGCCGAAAACAGAAACACCATATATTTT.

This clone has just a few counts. V is TRBV10-3 and J is TRBJ1-2; 8 bases match TRBD1. V was clipped by 7 bases and J by 7 bases; unmatched bases: 14. Germline CDR1 ENHRY, CDR2 SYGVKD. This CDR3 contains 15 residues. CDR3 DNA sequence: TGTGCCATCACCGAACTACCCAGGGGGCGCGGTGGCTACACCTTC. Its protein is CAITELPRGRGGYTF.

This chain uses TRBV5-1 with TRBJ1-1; D remains ambiguous. The germline V gene has CDR1 SGHRS and CDR2 YFSETQ. This CDR3 has 15 amino acids. With 0 bases removed from V and 4 bases from J, the gap between germline ends came to 13 bases. CDR3 bases: TGCGCCAGCAGCTTGGGTACAGCGGATTCCACTGAAGCTTTCTTT. Protein: CASSLGTADSTEAFF.

The chain uses TRBV5-6 and TRBJ1-1, with TRBD1 identical over 8 bases. Trimming cost V 1 base and J 0 bases; bases outside gene matches: 8. CDR1 SGHDT and CDR2 YYEEEE come from the germline V gene. The CDR3 totals 17 residues. CDR3: CASSLSGGSSMNTEAFF. CDR3 coding DNA: TGTGCCAGCAGCTTGTCAGGGGGCAGCTCGATGAACACTGAAGCTTTCTTT.

This chain joins TRBV2 and TRBJ2-5; 13 positions agree with TRBD2. CDR3 size: 18 residues. The J segment lost 4 bases and the V segment lost 4 bases, leaving 12 bases of the junction unmatched. Looked up from germline, CDR1 is SNHLY and CDR2 is FYNNEI. The CDR3 region is CASSAEKGLAGAAETQYF. The CDR3 nucleotides read TGTGCCAGCAGTGCCGAAAAAGGACTAGCGGGGGCGGCAGAGACCCAGTACTTC.

This clone occurred once. The gene calls are TRBV6-5 and TRBJ1-1; D perhaps matches TRBD1 (5 bases). The germline V and J ends were trimmed by 4 bases and 1 base, with 10 bases remaining between them. Germline loops: CDR1 MNHEY, CDR2 SVGAGI. The CDR3 covers 14 residues. This CDR3 is CASSSSQGNTEAFF. The CDR3 DNA reads TGTGCCAGCAGTTCCTCTCAGGGGAACACTGAAGCTTTCTTT.

This clone was observed once. The J gene is TRBJ1-1, the V gene TRBV7-2, with D unclear. Germline V CDR1 and CDR2: SGHTA, FQGNSA. CDR3 length equals 15 residues. The V gene lost 1 base and the J gene lost 5 bases, with 14 bases spanning the gap. For the CDR3, the DNA is TGTGCCAGCAGCTTAGTCACTGGGTCTGGGACTGAAGCTTTCTTT. This encodes CASSLVTGSGTEAFF.

This sequence joins TRBV28 and TRBJ2-7; 7 bases agree with TRBD1. The CDR3 loop spans 14 amino acids. J gave up 2 bases and V 8 bases, and 9 bases lay outside the gene matches. The V gene's germline CDR1 is MDHEN and CDR2 SYDVKM. As DNA, the CDR3 is TGTGCCAGCTCACAGCCCGGGACAGCCTACGAGCAGTACTTC. Its protein product is CASSQPGTAYEQYF.

The chain couples TRBV28 to TRBJ2-5; D gene uncertain. Trimming cost V 3 bases and J 7 bases, with 9 bases left between them. Germline lookup yields CDR1 MDHEN and CDR2 SYDVKM. CDR3 length: 12 amino acids. CDR3 bases: TGTGCCAGCAGTTTCAGATTAGCGACCCAGTACTTC. Its translation is CASSFRLATQYF.

Points on this clone: This sample includes further DNA sequences coding for the same CDR3. The chain links TRBV5-1 to TRBJ2-7; 9 nucleotides match TRBD1. Germline CDR1 SGHRS, CDR2 YFSETQ. Unmatched junction bases numbered 0, after V lost 0 bases and J lost 2 bases. The CDR3 length is 14 residues. Here the CDR3 reads CASSLGQGAYEQYF. DNA of the CDR3: TGCGCCAGCAGCTTGGGACAGGGGGCCTACGAGCAGTACTTC.

The chain combines TRBV5-1 with TRBJ2-7; 9 bases map to TRBD2. This CDR3 is 16 amino acids long. V shed 4 bases and J 5 bases; nucleotides not matched to a gene: 13. Germline assignment: CDR1 SGHRS and CDR2 YFSETQ. CDR3 residues: CASSPSIGTSFNEQYF. The CDR3 DNA sequence: TGCGCCAGCAGCCCTTCAATAGGGACTAGCTTTAACGAGCAGTACTTC.

The chain has TRBV5-1 and TRBJ2-5; 11 bases agree with TRBD2. This CDR3 has 16 residues. Per germline, CDR1 SGHRS and CDR2 YFSETQ. The J segment lost 4 bases and the V segment lost 0 bases, leaving 5 bases of the junction unmatched. Written as DNA, the CDR3 is TGCGCCAGCAGCTTGGAGGGCACTAGCGGGGGAGAGACCCAGTACTTC. This encodes CASSLEGTSGGETQYF.

The chain has TRBV6-5 and TRBJ2-5; 8 bases map to TRBD2. CDR3 length: 14 residues. Per germline, CDR1 MNHEY and CDR2 SVGAGI. The trim removed 5 bases at V and 2 bases at J, leaving 4 bases unmatched. CDR3 in DNA: TGTGCCAGCAGTCGTATAGCGGGGCAAGAGACCCAGTACTTC. Protein: CASSRIAGQETQYF.

This chain connects TRBV6-6 to TRBJ2-7; D is possibly TRBD1 (6 bases). V lost 3 bases and J 1 base, leaving 16 bases between the germline ends. The germline V gene has CDR1 MNHNY and CDR2 SVGAGI (reference sequence). There are 16 residues in the CDR3. CDR3 amino acids: CASSYSRQGPSYEQYF. The DNA of the CDR3 is TGTGCCAGCAGTTATTCGCGGCAGGGGCCGTCCTACGAGCAGTACTTC.

The V and J genes are TRBV6-5 and TRBJ2-7; D uncertain. The CDR3 extends over 13 amino acids. The germline V gene has CDR1 MNHEY and CDR2 SVGAGI. With 4 bases removed from V and 6 bases from J, the gap between germline ends came to 13 bases. The CDR3 sequence is CASSWSPTGEQYF. The CDR3 nucleotides read TGTGCCAGCAGTTGGAGCCCGACGGGCGAGCAGTACTTC.

The count of this clone is one. The chain combines TRBV7-2 with TRBJ2-5; D is ambiguous. Near its end, the DNA agrees better with TRBJ2-7, so the J call may be wrong. In germline, CDR1 is SGHTA, CDR2 FQGNSA. The CDR3 is 13 residues long. CDR3 sequence (DNA): TGTGCCAGCAGCTTAGGGCCGCTAGGCGAGCAGTACTTC. It translates to CASSLGPLGEQYF.